This TCR beta chain was sequenced during a study of cytomegalovirus exposure and HLA in healthy donors. General study results and limits: The study labeled 150 to 200 TCR beta chains cytomegalovirus-associated. Specificity of three CMV-associated chains for CMV antigens was verified in vitro.

The CDR3 sequence is 15 residues long. V lost 1 base to trimming and J lost 5 bases; unmatched junction nucleotides: 5. Germline CDR1 SGHAT, CDR2 FQNNGV. In its sample, this clone was seen a few times. Its antigen is currently unknown. A 120-subject validation cohort, separate from the 666-subject first cohort, supplied the donors. Profiled with immunoSEQ multiplex PCR; TCRdb holds only in-frame clones, not every one. The sample shows roughly 120,000 clones, 88% of them seen only once. The genes are TRBV11-2 and TRBJ1-5, with 7 bases lining up with TRBD1. This TCR came from a man younger than 35 in good health and CMV-seronegative. The sequencing input was PBMCs. The CDR3 protein is CASSLATGTDQPQHF. CDR3 in DNA: TGTGCCAGCAGCTTAGCGACAGGGACCGATCAGCCCCAGCATTTT.